This TCR beta chain was captured in a study of CD8+ T cells in alopecia areata. The length of the CDR3 is 11 residues. Germline CDR1 and CDR2: SQVTM and ANQGSEA. V lost 3 bases to trimming and J lost 6 bases, with 9 bases between them. This clone showed up just a few times. Treatment denoted: oral pan-JAK inhibitor, 5-10 mg twice daily. Following RNA extraction, reverse transcription yielded cDNA that acted as the sequencing template. Method: immunoSEQ multiplex PCR; TCRdb's copy keeps in-frame clones and lacks some. The repertoire holds over 150,000 clones, with around 56% as singletons. This specimen consisted of CD4+ T cells sorted from blood, obtained at week 4, from a patient treated with tofacitinib. V is TRBV29-1 and J is TRBJ2-7; either TRBD1 or TRBD2 may fit D (5 bases each). The clonotype was recovered from a human donor with alopecia areata. The CDR3 sequence is CSVDREREQYF. CDR3 in DNA: TGCAGCGTTGACAGGGAGCGCGAGCAGTACTTC.